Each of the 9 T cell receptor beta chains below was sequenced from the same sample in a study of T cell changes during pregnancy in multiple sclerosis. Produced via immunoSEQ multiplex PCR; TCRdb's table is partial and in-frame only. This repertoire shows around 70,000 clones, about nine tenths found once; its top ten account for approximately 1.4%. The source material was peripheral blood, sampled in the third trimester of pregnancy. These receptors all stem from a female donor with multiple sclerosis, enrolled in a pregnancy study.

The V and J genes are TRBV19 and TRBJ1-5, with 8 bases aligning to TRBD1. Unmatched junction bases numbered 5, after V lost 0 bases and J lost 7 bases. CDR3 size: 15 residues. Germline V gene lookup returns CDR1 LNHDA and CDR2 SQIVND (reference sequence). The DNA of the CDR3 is TGTGCCAGTAGTATAGATCCGACAGGGGCACAGCCCCAGCATTTT. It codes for CASSIDPTGAQPQHF.

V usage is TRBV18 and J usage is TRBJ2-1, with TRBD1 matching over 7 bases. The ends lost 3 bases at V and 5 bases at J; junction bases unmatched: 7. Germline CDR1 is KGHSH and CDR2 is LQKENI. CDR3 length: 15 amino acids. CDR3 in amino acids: CASSPYRDSHNEQFF. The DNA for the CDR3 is TGTGCCAGCTCACCCTACCGGGACAGCCACAATGAGCAGTTCTTC.

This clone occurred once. As DNA, the CDR3 is TGTGCCAGCAGTTTGGGGAGTGCCTTAGATTCACCCCTCCACTTT. It translates to CASSLGSALDSPLHF. The chain employs TRBV27 and TRBJ1-6; D gene uncertain. Trimming cost V 3 bases and J 8 bases, with 14 bases left between them. This CDR3 contains 15 residues. The germline gives CDR1 MNHEY, CDR2 SMNVEV (reference sequence).

The CDR3 sequence: CASSLQGARTDTQYF. The CDR3 DNA is TGCGCCAGCAGCTTACAGGGGGCGCGGACAGATACGCAGTATTTT. The V and J genes are TRBV5-1 and TRBJ2-3; 9 nucleotides match TRBD1. Germline CDR1 and CDR2: SGHRS and YFSETQ. The ends lost 2 bases at V and 3 bases at J; junction bases unmatched: 4. CDR3 size: 15 residues.

For the CDR3, the DNA is TGTGCGTCCGGGACAGGGTATGGCTACACCTTC. Its translation: CASGTGYGYTF. The rearrangement joins TRBV30 to TRBJ1-2; 9 bases map to TRBD1. The CDR3 contains 11 residues. CDR1 and CDR2 from the germline V gene are GTSNPN and SVGIG (reference sequence).

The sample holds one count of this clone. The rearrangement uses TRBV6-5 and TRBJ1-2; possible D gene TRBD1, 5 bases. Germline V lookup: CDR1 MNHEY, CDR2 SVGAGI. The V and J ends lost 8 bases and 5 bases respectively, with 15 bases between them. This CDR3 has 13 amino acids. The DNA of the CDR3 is TGTGCCAGCTACACGGGGGATTGGTATGGCTACACCTTC. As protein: CASYTGDWYGYTF.

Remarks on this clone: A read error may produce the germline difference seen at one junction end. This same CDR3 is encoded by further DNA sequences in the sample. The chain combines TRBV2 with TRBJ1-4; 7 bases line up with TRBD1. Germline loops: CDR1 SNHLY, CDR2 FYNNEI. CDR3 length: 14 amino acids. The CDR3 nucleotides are TGCGCCAGCAGTGAGCAGGGGGGCGATGAAAAACTGTTTTTT. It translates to CASSEQGGDEKLFF.

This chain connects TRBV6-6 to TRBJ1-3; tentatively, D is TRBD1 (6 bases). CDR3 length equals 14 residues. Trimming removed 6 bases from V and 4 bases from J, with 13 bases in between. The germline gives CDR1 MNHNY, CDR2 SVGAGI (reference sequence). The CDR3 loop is CASRPEGVGNTIYF. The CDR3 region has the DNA TGTGCCAGCAGGCCTGAGGGGGTCGGAAACACCATATATTTT.

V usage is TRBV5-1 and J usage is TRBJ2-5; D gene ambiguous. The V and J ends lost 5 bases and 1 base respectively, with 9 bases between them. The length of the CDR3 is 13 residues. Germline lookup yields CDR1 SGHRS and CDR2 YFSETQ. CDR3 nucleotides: TGCGCCAGCAGTTTTCGGGTCCAAGAGACCCAGTACTTC. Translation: CASSFRVQETQYF.